The clone carrying this T cell receptor (beta chain) was counted only a few times. This entry belongs to a study of low-dose radiotherapy and immunotherapy resistance in tumors. Study summary: At a dose of 200 mg/m2, intravenous cyclophosphamide was given every two weeks, one day before radiation and immunotherapy.

The V gene's germline CDR1 is SGHRS and CDR2 YFSETQ. CDR3 size: 15 residues. The germline V and J ends were trimmed by 0 bases and 0 bases, with 9 bases remaining between them. cDNA synthesis used a TRAV/TRBV-specific primer set for both chains. Using a constant-region primer together with a V-primer adapter, TCRs were subjected to around 22 PCR cycles of amplification. One entry per CDR3 protein, called by TCRdb with MiXCR from the reads. The sample carries about 7,900 distinct CDR3 sequences, approximately 61% recorded once. Eligibility required advanced solid tumors lacking tumor-infiltrating lymphocytes.

This chain connects TRBV5-1 to TRBJ1-1; D remains unclear. This receptor was taken from a human donor with advanced metastatic prostate, ovarian, gallbladder or colorectal cancer (not recorded which). This table probably holds off-target reads from a library built for another chain. The CDR3 coding sequence is TGCGCCAGCAGCTTGGCCGGGAACTTGAACACTGAAGCTTTCTTT. This translates into CASSLAGNLNTEAFF. Based on the CDR3 plus reference TRBV5-1 and TRBJ1-1, the full variable domain is KAGVTQTPRYLIKTRGQQVTLSCSPISGHRSVSWYQQTPGQGLQFLFEYFSETQRNKGNFPGRFSGRQFSNSRSEMNVSTLELGDSALYLCASSLAGNLNTEAFFGQGTRLTVV.